The next 5 T cell receptor beta chains were all read from a single sample in a study of Ad26.COV2.S vaccination and SARS-CoV-2 variants. TCRdb keeps only in-frame clones here, not all; method: immunoSEQ multiplex PCR. The data hold some 250,000 clones, with around 89% observed a single time. Regarding treatment: over 15 received Ad26.COV2.S at low or high dose, single or two shots; about five received placebo; per-sample allocation not given. The study sampled participants on day 63 after the first vaccine or placebo injection. The specimen comprised peripheral blood, sampled in a trial of Ad26.COV2.S vaccine versus placebo. These receptors all come from a person between 18 and 59 years old who received the Ad26.COV2.S COVID-19 vaccine or a placebo.

The rearrangement uses TRBV5-5 and TRBJ1-2; D remains ambiguous. The CDR3 is 14 amino acids. CDR1 SGHKS and CDR2 YYEKEE come from the germline V gene (reference sequence). Deletions cut 0 bases from V and 4 bases from J, with 10 bases between. CDR3 amino acids: CASSLDPSPYGYTF. CDR3 bases: TGTGCCAGCAGCTTGGATCCTTCGCCCTATGGCTACACCTTC. The complete variable domain, with remaining parts taken from reference TRBV5-5 and TRBJ1-2, reads DAGVTQSPTHLIKTRGQQVTLRCSPISGHKSVSWYQQVLGQGPQFIFQYYEKEERGRGNFPDRFSARQFPNYSSELNVNALLLGDSALYLCASSLDPSPYGYTFGSGTRLTVV.

The V gene is TRBV6-1, the J gene TRBJ1-3, with 7 bases matching TRBD1. V lost 3 bases, J lost 4 bases, and 9 bases stayed unmatched. The CDR3 contains 16 residues. Looked up from germline, CDR1 is MNHNS and CDR2 is SASEGT. The CDR3 nucleotides are TGTGCCAGCAGTGATTCAGGGGGGCCTAGAGGAAACACCATATATTTT. Amino acids: CASSDSGGPRGNTIYF.

The chain carries TRBV19 and TRBJ1-6; D might be TRBD1 (6 bases). The length of the CDR3 is 16 residues. CDR1 LNHDA and CDR2 SQIVND come from the germline V gene (reference sequence). Trimming took 4 bases from V and 0 from J, leaving 10 bases between them. CDR3 amino acids: CASSRDKSSYNSPLHF. The CDR3 DNA reads as TGTGCCAGTAGTAGGGACAAGAGCTCCTATAATTCACCCCTCCACTTT.

V is TRBV5-6 and J is TRBJ2-3, with 11 nucleotides matching TRBD2. V shed 5 bases and J 8 bases; nucleotides not matched to a gene: 10. Germline V CDR1 and CDR2: SGHDT, YYEEEE. There are 15 residues in the CDR3. DNA for the CDR3: TGTGCCAGCAGGTTAGCGGGAGGGCCCGGCGGTACGCAGTATTTT. It specifies CASRLAGGPGGTQYF.

This clone has only one observation. This sequence joins TRBV6-2 or TRBV6-3 and TRBJ2-4, with a possible D match to TRBD1 (6 bases). The CDR3 sequence is 17 residues long. CDR1 is MNHEY and CDR2 is SVGEGT in the germline V gene. Between the trimmed V and J ends, which lost 2 bases and 0 bases, there was a span of 14 bases. This chain's CDR3 is CASSYHRERLAKNIQYF. For the CDR3, the DNA is TGTGCCAGCAGTTACCACAGGGAGCGCCTAGCCAAAAACATTCAGTACTTC.